Sequencing of this TCR beta chain was carried out in a study of breast tumors, draining lymph nodes, adjacent tissues. Study-level results: Tumor T cell lymph node origin was a supported hypothesis, not proven. Tumor repertoires ranked between lymph nodes and nontumor tissue in diversity, with V and J gene preferences. Luminal-like breast cancer showed significantly higher tumor–nontumor repertoire similarity than basal-like.

V was cut by 6 bases and J by 5 bases, with 17 bases left in between. Germline CDR1 and CDR2: SNHLY and FYNNEI. This CDR3 is 15 amino acids long. TCRdb processed the multiplex PCR reads anew with MiXCR; each CDR3 protein has one entry. The table records about 17,000 distinct CDR3 sequences, 60% to 70% of them present only once. Remarks on this clonotype: Its specificity is unknown.

The chain is built from TRBV2 and TRBJ1-5, with unresolved D. This TCR derives from a female donor with breast cancer. Some clones in this sample may be carry-over from other donors' samples. Specimen: tumor-adjacent breast tissue. CDR3 bases: TGTGCCAGCAGGCTCCGGGAAAGCGGTGATCAGCCCCAGCATTTT. Translated: CASRLRESGDQPQHF.